The 27 T cell receptor beta chains reported below all come from one sample, sequenced in a study of cytomegalovirus exposure and HLA in healthy donors. The table came from immunoSEQ multiplex PCR; TCRdb's copy has only in-frame clones and leaves some out. The data show 100,000 to 150,000 clones, about 87% seen once. The sample was PBMCs. The receptor source for this set is a woman aged 18 to 35 in good health and CMV-seronegative.

The chain has TRBV18 and TRBJ1-4, with TRBD1 matching 8 bases. The V and J ends lost 8 bases and 7 bases, in that order; junction bases with no gene match: 9. CDR3 size: 14 residues. In germline, CDR1 is KGHSH, CDR2 LQKENI. The CDR3 nucleotides are TGTGCCAGCCGATCAGGGGGCTTAGGTGAAAAACTGTTTTTT. It encodes CASRSGGLGEKLFF.

V gene TRBV28 combines with J gene TRBJ1-2; 7 bases match TRBD1. The germline gives CDR1 MDHEN, CDR2 SYDVKM. V lost 6 bases and J lost 2; bases outside the gene matches: 3. The CDR3 contains 13 residues. The CDR3 nucleotides read TGTGCCAGCAGGGGGACAGTAAACTATGGCTACACCTTC. This translates into CASRGTVNYGYTF.

The rearrangement uses TRBV7-2 and TRBJ1-1; perhaps TRBD1 as D (5 bases). The V end lost 3 bases, the J end lost 4 bases, and 12 bases lay between the germline ends. CDR1 is SGHTA and CDR2 is FQGNSA in the germline V gene. The CDR3 totals 14 residues. CDR3 bases: TGTGCCAGCAGCTTGGAGGGGAGCGGCACTGAAGCTTTCTTT. It encodes CASSLEGSGTEAFF. Using reference TRBV7-2 and TRBJ1-1 for the parts outside the CDR3, the full variable domain is GAGVSQSPSNKVTEKGKDVELRCDPISGHTALYWYRQSLGQGLEFLIYFQGNSAPDKSGLPSDRFSAERTGGSVSTLTIQRTQQEDSAVYLCASSLEGSGTEAFFGQGTRLTVV.

In nucleotides, the CDR3 is TGTGCCAGCAGTGAGCGACAGGGGGCGTCCTACGAGCAGTACTTC. Its protein is CASSERQGASYEQYF. The chain couples TRBV2 to TRBJ2-7; 10 bases map to TRBD1. J gave up 1 base and V 3 bases, and 3 bases lay outside the gene matches. This CDR3 comprises 15 residues. CDR1 is SNHLY, CDR2 FYNNEI, per germline.

This chain uses TRBV5-4 with TRBJ2-5; weak D call: TRBD2 (6 bases). Between the trimmed V and J ends, which lost 1 base and 5 bases, there was a span of 18 bases. The CDR3 has 16 residues. Germline CDR1 reads SGHNT; CDR2 reads YYREEE (reference sequence). DNA of the CDR3: TGTGCCAGCAGCTTGCCACCACTTGGGGGGAGCGAGACCCAGTACTTC. This sequence encodes CASSLPPLGGSETQYF.

This clone was counted a few times. The V and J genes are TRBV4-2 and TRBJ2-7; 7 nucleotides line up with TRBD1. After removal of 1 base from V and 3 bases from J, the junction contained 9 bases not matched to a gene. Germline V gives CDR1 LGHNA, CDR2 YNFKEQ. This CDR3 has 16 residues. The DNA of the CDR3 is TGTGCCAGCAGCCAAGTGGTGACAGGGAGTAGCTACGAGCAGTACTTC. This sequence encodes CASSQVVTGSSYEQYF.

The chain carries TRBV30 and TRBJ1-2; 7 bases are shared with TRBD1. This CDR3 comprises 13 residues. V lost 3 bases and J lost 5; bases outside the gene matches: 6. Germline lookup yields CDR1 GTSNPN and CDR2 SVGIG (reference sequence). CDR3 residues: CAWSGTDFYGYTF. CDR3 DNA: TGTGCCTGGAGCGGGACAGACTTTTATGGCTACACCTTC.

This chain joins TRBV11-2 and TRBJ2-7; D is perhaps TRBD2 (6 bases). V shed 5 bases and J shed 4 bases, with 15 bases lying between them. CDR1 is SGHAT and CDR2 is FQNNGV in the germline V gene. The CDR3 contains 14 residues. CDR3 region: CASSLAASGYEQYF. The CDR3 DNA reads TGTGCCAGCAGCCTGGCGGCGAGCGGGTACGAGCAGTACTTC. The variable domain in full, with the rest retrieved from reference TRBV11-2 and TRBJ2-7, is EAGVAQSPRYKIIEKRQSVAFWCNPISGHATLYWYQQILGQGPKLLIQFQNNGVVDDSQLPKDRFSAERLKGVDSTLKIQPAKLEDSAVYLCASSLAASGYEQYFGPGTRLTVT.

The gene calls are TRBV7-2 and TRBJ2-2, with 8 nucleotides matching TRBD1. Germline V gene sequence: CDR1 SGHTA, CDR2 FQGNSA. The V gene end was trimmed by 3 bases and the J gene end by 4 bases; junction bases not matched to a gene: 4. This CDR3 region has 15 residues. The CDR3 coding sequence is TGTGCCAGCAGCTTGGACAGGGATGCCACCGGGGAGCTGTTTTTT. It yields the protein CASSLDRDATGELFF.

This clone was seen more than once but under ten times. The rearrangement joins TRBV7-2 to TRBJ2-3; TRBD1 might be the D (6 bases). Trimming shortened V by 1 base and J by 4 bases, and 12 bases separated the two germline ends. This CDR3 region has 15 residues. Germline lookup yields CDR1 SGHTA and CDR2 FQGNSA. The CDR3 DNA sequence: TGTGCCAGCAGCTTAGATCTCAGGGGCGCAGATACGCAGTATTTT. Its protein product is CASSLDLRGADTQYF. Using reference TRBV7-2 and TRBJ2-3 for the parts outside the CDR3, the full variable domain is GAGVSQSPSNKVTEKGKDVELRCDPISGHTALYWYRQSLGQGLEFLIYFQGNSAPDKSGLPSDRFSAERTGGSVSTLTIQRTQQEDSAVYLCASSLDLRGADTQYFGPGTRLTVL.

This clone was detected once. V usage is TRBV4-2 and J usage is TRBJ2-1, with 8 bases aligning to TRBD1. The V gene end was trimmed by 4 bases and the J gene end by 3 bases; junction bases not matched to a gene: 8. Germline CDR1 LGHNA, CDR2 YNFKEQ. This CDR3 comprises 16 residues. The CDR3 sequence is CASSPSTGVRYNEQFF. In DNA, the CDR3 is TGTGCCAGCAGCCCTTCGACAGGGGTGCGCTACAATGAGCAGTTCTTC.

CDR3 loop: CASKKPGTANEKLFF. DNA of the CDR3: TGTGCCAGCAAGAAACCCGGGACAGCTAATGAAAAACTGTTTTTT. V and J are TRBV6-1 and TRBJ1-4, with 7 bases aligning to TRBD1. The CDR3 length is 15 residues. J lost 3 bases, V lost 7 bases, and 8 bases had no gene match. The germline CDR1 and CDR2 sequences are MNHNS and SASEGT.

The chain is built from TRBV4-3 and TRBJ2-1, with 15 bases matching TRBD2. In germline, CDR1 is LGHNA, CDR2 YSLEER. The CDR3 has 16 residues. V gave up 4 bases and J gave up 3 bases; unmatched junction bases: 1. CDR3 sequence reads: CASSPGLAGGYNEQFF. As DNA, the CDR3 is TGCGCCAGCAGCCCGGGACTAGCGGGGGGCTACAATGAGCAGTTCTTC.

V is TRBV19 and J is TRBJ1-5, with D perhaps TRBD1 (5 bases). V was cut by 2 bases and J by 6 bases, with 11 bases left in between. The CDR3 loop spans 14 amino acids. The germline gives CDR1 LNHDA, CDR2 SQIVND (reference sequence). CDR3 loop: CASSISRVSQPQHF. The CDR3 DNA reads TGTGCCAGTAGTATATCCAGGGTCTCTCAGCCCCAGCATTTT.

J is TRBJ1-1 and V is TRBV28, with 9 bases that match TRBD1. V lost 6 bases, J lost 9 bases, and 14 bases stayed unmatched. The CDR3 is made up of 15 amino acids. CDR1 and CDR2 from the germline V gene are MDHEN and SYDVKM. The DNA for the CDR3 is TGTGCCAGCAGCCCAGCGACAGGGGGTGGACGAAAAGCTTTCTTT. This codes for CASSPATGGGRKAFF.

The genes are TRBV10-3 and TRBJ2-6, with no clear D. With 1 base removed from V and 2 bases from J, the gap between germline ends came to 9 bases. Per the germline V gene, CDR1 is ENHRY and CDR2 is SYGVKD. The CDR3 consists of 16 residues. The DNA of the CDR3 is TGTGCCATCAGTGAGTGGGCAGACGCTGGGGCCAACGTCCTGACTTTC. Its protein is CAISEWADAGANVLTF.

This clone was observed once. The V call is TRBV2, the J call TRBJ2-3, with 7 bases that match TRBD1. Germline V gives CDR1 SNHLY, CDR2 FYNNEI. The CDR3 is 14 amino acids. The V gene end was trimmed by 6 bases and the J gene end by 2 bases; junction bases not matched to a gene: 5. Here the CDR3 DNA reads TGTGCCAGCAGGACAGGGCCCTACACAGATACGCAGTATTTT. Translation: CASRTGPYTDTQYF.

The genes are TRBV19 and TRBJ2-1; 11 nucleotides match TRBD2. The V segment lost 6 bases and the J segment 3 bases; nucleotides outside the gene matches: 7. The germline V gene has CDR1 LNHDA and CDR2 SQIVND (reference sequence). This CDR3 is built from 16 residues. Here the CDR3 DNA reads TGTGCCAGTAGCGTAGCGGGGGGGCCCAACTACAATGAGCAGTTCTTC. Its protein product is CASSVAGGPNYNEQFF.

The V call is TRBV5-6, the J call TRBJ1-2, with 12 positions matching TRBD1. This CDR3 comprises 17 residues. With 3 bases clipped from V and 3 bases from J, the junction kept 9 bases outside the gene matches. Germline CDR1 reads SGHDT; CDR2 reads YYEEEE. The CDR3 nucleotides read TGTGCCAGCAGCTCCGCAACCGGGACAGGGGGCTACTATGGCTACACCTTC. This translates into CASSSATGTGGYYGYTF.

The chain couples TRBV6-6 to TRBJ1-2; D is possibly TRBD1 (6 bases). This CDR3 has 14 amino acids. Looked up from germline, CDR1 is MNHNY and CDR2 is SVGAGI (reference sequence). Deletions cut 0 bases from V and 8 bases from J, with 13 bases between. DNA of the CDR3: TGTGCCAGCAGTTACTCGGGGGCCGCGGAAGGCTACACCTTC. This encodes CASSYSGAAEGYTF.

This chain connects TRBV4-3 to TRBJ2-6; the D is unclear. Between the trimmed V and J ends, which lost 2 bases and 0 bases, there was a span of 11 bases. The germline gives CDR1 LGHNA, CDR2 YSLEER. The CDR3 is made up of 17 amino acids. The CDR3 DNA reads TGCGCCAGCAGCCAAAACTACCAAGACTCTGGGGCCAACGTCCTGACTTTC. This codes for CASSQNYQDSGANVLTF.

DNA for the CDR3: TGTGCCAGCAGCGCCGGGACAGGGGGCTCTTTCGGTGTGTCTAACTATGGCTACACCTTC. It codes for CASSAGTGGSFGVSNYGYTF. The chain links TRBV5-4 to TRBJ1-2; 12 bases agree with TRBD1. The CDR3 is 20 residues long. V dropped 4 bases and J dropped 0; count of bases not matched to a gene: 16. Germline CDR1 is SGHNT and CDR2 is YYREEE (reference sequence).

The chain combines TRBV6-5 with TRBJ2-7; D is ambiguous. The germline V and J ends were trimmed by 2 bases and 4 bases, with 9 bases remaining between them. The CDR3 spans 13 residues. Germline assignment: CDR1 MNHEY and CDR2 SVGAGI. CDR3 loop: CASSYNSVYEQYF. The CDR3 DNA sequence: TGTGCCAGCAGTTACAATTCGGTGTACGAGCAGTACTTC.

This chain connects TRBV4-1 to TRBJ2-7; 8 bases agree with TRBD1. The germline gives CDR1 MGHRA, CDR2 YSYEKL. V lost 3 bases and J lost 2; bases outside the gene matches: 3. This CDR3 has 14 residues. CDR3 sequence reads: CASSHGQGAYEQYF. The DNA for the CDR3 is TGCGCCAGCAGCCACGGACAGGGAGCCTACGAGCAGTACTTC.

The chain links TRBV7-8 to TRBJ2-1; D is uncertain. Trimming removed 5 bases at V and 0 bases at J, with 11 bases between. The germline CDR1 and CDR2 sequences are SGHVS and FQNEAQ. This CDR3 region has 15 residues. Here the CDR3 DNA reads TGTGCCAGCAGCGGAGTCGTGGACTCCTACAATGAGCAGTTCTTC. It encodes CASSGVVDSYNEQFF.

This chain uses TRBV18 with TRBJ2-7, with D tentatively TRBD2 (5 bases). The CDR3 totals 16 residues. V lost 1 base and J 0 bases, leaving 13 bases between the germline ends. The germline V gene encodes CDR1 KGHSH and CDR2 LQKENI. DNA for the CDR3: TGTGCCAGCTCACCACAAACTAGAGGAAGCTCCTACGAGCAGTACTTC. Protein sequence: CASSPQTRGSSYEQYF.

The V and J genes are TRBV27 and TRBJ2-6, with 12 bases fitting TRBD2. Germline assignment: CDR1 MNHEY and CDR2 SMNVEV (reference sequence). The trim removed 4 bases at V and 0 bases at J, leaving 4 bases unmatched. The CDR3 loop spans 18 amino acids. CDR3 protein: CASSWGLAGHSGANVLTF. As DNA, the CDR3 is TGTGCCAGCAGTTGGGGACTAGCGGGCCACTCTGGGGCCAACGTCCTGACTTTC.